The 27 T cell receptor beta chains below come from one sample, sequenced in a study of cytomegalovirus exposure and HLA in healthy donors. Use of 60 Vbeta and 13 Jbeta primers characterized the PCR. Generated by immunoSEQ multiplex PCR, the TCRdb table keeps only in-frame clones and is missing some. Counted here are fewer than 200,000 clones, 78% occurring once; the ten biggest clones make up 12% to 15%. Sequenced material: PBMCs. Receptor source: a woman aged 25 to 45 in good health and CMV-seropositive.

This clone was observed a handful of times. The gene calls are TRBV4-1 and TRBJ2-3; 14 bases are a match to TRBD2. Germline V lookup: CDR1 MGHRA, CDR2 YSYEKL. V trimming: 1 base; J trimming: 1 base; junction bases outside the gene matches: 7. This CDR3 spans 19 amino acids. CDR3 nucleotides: TGCGCCAGCAGCCAAGGACTAGCGGGAGGGCAACGCCGCACAGATACGCAGTATTTT. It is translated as CASSQGLAGGQRRTDTQYF.

CDR3 amino acids: CASSSWTGRYAGELFF. The CDR3 bases are TGCGCCAGCAGCTCTTGGACAGGGCGGTACGCCGGGGAGCTGTTTTTT. J is TRBJ2-2 and V is TRBV5-1; TRBD1 matches at 8 bases. Germline assignment: CDR1 SGHRS and CDR2 YFSETQ. Trimming took 3 bases from V and 6 from J; bases not matched to a gene: 10. This CDR3 is 16 amino acids long.

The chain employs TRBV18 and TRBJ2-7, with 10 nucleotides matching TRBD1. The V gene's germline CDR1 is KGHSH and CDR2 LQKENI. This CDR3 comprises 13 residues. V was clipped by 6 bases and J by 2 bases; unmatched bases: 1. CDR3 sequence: CASSGQGTYEQYF. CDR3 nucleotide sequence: TGTGCCAGCTCGGGACAGGGGACCTACGAGCAGTACTTC.

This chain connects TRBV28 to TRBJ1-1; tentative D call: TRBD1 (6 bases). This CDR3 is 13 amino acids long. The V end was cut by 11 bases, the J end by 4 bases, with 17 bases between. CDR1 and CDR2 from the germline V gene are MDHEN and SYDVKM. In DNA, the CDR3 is TGTGCCGGGTCCCAGGGGATAGGCACTGAAGCTTTCTTT. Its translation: CAGSQGIGTEAFF. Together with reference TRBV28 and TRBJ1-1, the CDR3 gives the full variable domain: DVKVTQSSRYLVKRTGEKVFLECVQDMDHENMFWYRQDPGLGLRLIYFSYDVKMKEKGDIPEGYSVSREKKERFSLILESASTNQTSMYLCAGSQGIGTEAFFGQGTRLTVV.

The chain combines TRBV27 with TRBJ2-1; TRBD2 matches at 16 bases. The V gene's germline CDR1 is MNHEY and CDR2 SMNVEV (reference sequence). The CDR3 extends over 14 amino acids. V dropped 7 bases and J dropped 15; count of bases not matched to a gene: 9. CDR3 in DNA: TGTGCCAGCACTCCGGGACTAGCGGGAGGGACGGCGTTCTTC. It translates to CASTPGLAGGTAFF.

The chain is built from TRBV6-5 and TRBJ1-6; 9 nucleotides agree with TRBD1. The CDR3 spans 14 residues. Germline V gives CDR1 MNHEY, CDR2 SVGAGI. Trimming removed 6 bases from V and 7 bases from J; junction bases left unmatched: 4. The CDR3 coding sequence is TGTGCCAGCAGGAACAGGGGGCAAAATTCACCCCTCCACTTT. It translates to CASRNRGQNSPLHF.

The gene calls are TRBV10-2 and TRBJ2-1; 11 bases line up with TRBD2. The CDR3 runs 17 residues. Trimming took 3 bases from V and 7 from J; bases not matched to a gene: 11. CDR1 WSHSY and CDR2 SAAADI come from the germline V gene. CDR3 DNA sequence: TGCGCCAGCAGTGATATAGCGGGGGGGCTACCTAGGAATGAGCAGTTCTTC. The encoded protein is CASSDIAGGLPRNEQFF.

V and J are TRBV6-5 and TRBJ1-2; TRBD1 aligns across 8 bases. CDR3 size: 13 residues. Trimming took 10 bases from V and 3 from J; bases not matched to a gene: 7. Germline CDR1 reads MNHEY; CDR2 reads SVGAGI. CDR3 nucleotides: TGTGCCACAGGACAGGGAGTCCACTATGGCTACACCTTC. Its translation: CATGQGVHYGYTF.

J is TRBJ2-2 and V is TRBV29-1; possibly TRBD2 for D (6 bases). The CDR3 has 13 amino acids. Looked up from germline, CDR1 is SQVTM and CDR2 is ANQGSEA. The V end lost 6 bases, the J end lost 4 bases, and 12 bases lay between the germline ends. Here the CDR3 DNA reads TGCAGCGTGTGGAGGGAAGGCACCGGGGAGCTGTTTTTT. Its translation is CSVWREGTGELFF.

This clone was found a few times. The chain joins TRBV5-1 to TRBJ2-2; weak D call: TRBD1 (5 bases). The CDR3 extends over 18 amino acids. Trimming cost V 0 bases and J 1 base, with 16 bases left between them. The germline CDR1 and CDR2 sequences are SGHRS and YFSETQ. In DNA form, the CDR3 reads TGCGCCAGCAGCTTGGCTCCGCAGGGAACAAAGAACACCGGGGAGCTGTTTTTT. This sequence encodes CASSLAPQGTKNTGELFF. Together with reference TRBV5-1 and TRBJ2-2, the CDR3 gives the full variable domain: KAGVTQTPRYLIKTRGQQVTLSCSPISGHRSVSWYQQTPGQGLQFLFEYFSETQRNKGNFPGRFSGRQFSNSRSEMNVSTLELGDSALYLCASSLAPQGTKNTGELFFGEGSRLTVL.

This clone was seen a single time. CDR3 nucleotides: TGTGCCAGTAGTATGTCGAGGACCGGGGAGCTGTTTTTT. Translation: CASSMSRTGELFF. The chain uses TRBV19 and TRBJ2-2; no clear D. This CDR3 has 13 residues. Per the germline V gene, CDR1 is LNHDA and CDR2 is SQIVND (reference sequence). Trimming removed 3 bases at V and 5 bases at J, with 7 bases between.

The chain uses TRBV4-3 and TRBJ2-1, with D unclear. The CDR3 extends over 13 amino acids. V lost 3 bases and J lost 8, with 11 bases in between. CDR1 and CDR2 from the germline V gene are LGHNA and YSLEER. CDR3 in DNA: TGCGCCAGCAGCCAGCCTCTAGGCGATGAGCAGTTCTTC. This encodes CASSQPLGDEQFF.

CDR3 sequence: CASRGTGGNSPLHF. As DNA, the CDR3 is TGTGCCAGCAGAGGGACAGGGGGCAATTCACCCCTCCACTTT. The V and J genes are TRBV7-3 and TRBJ1-6; 12 bases align to TRBD1. Germline V gene sequence: CDR1 SGHTA, CDR2 FQGTGA. J gave up 7 bases and V 6 bases, and 1 base lay outside the gene matches. The CDR3 is made up of 14 amino acids.

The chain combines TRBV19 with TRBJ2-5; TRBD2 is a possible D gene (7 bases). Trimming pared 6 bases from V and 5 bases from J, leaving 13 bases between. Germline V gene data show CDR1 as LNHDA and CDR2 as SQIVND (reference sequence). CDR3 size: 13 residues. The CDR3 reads CASRGGGSETQYF. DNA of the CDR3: TGTGCCAGTAGAGGGGGGGGATCGGAGACCCAGTACTTC.

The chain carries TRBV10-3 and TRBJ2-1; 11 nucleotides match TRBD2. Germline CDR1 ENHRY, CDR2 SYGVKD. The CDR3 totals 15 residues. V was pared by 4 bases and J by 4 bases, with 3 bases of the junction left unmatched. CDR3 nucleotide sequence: TGTGCCATCAGTGGAAGGACTAGCGGGTACAATGAGCAGTTCTTC. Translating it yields CAISGRTSGYNEQFF.

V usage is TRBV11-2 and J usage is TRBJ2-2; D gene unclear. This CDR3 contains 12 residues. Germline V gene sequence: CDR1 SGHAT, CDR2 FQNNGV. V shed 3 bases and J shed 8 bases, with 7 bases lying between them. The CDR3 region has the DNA TGTGCCAGCAGCTTCTCTCGGGGGGAGCTGTTTTTT. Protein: CASSFSRGELFF. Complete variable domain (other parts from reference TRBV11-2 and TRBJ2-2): EAGVAQSPRYKIIEKRQSVAFWCNPISGHATLYWYQQILGQGPKLLIQFQNNGVVDDSQLPKDRFSAERLKGVDSTLKIQPAKLEDSAVYLCASSFSRGELFFGEGSRLTVL.

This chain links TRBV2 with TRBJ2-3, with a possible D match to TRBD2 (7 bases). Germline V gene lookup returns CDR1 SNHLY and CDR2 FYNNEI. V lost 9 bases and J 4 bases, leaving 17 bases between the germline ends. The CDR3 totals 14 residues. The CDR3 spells CASIGGGESDTQYF. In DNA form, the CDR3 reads TGTGCCAGTATCGGAGGGGGGGAGTCAGATACGCAGTATTTT.

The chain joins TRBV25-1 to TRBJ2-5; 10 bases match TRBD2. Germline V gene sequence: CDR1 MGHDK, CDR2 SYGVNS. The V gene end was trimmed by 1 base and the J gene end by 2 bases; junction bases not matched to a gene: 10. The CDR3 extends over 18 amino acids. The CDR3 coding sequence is TGTGCCAGCAGTGAATCTCTGGATAGCGGGGGGTTTCAAGAGACCCAGTACTTC. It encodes CASSESLDSGGFQETQYF.

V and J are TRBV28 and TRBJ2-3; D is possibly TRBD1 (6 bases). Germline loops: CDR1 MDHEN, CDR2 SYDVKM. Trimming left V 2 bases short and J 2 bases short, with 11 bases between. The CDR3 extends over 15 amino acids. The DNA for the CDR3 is TGTGCCAGCAGTTTAGCAGGGGCTTCCACAGATACGCAGTATTTT. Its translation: CASSLAGASTDTQYF.

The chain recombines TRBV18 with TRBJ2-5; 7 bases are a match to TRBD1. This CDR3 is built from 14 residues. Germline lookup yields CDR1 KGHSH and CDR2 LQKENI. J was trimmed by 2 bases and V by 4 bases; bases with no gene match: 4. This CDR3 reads CASSLTGVQETQYF. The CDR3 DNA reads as TGTGCCAGCTCACTAACAGGGGTACAAGAGACCCAGTACTTC.

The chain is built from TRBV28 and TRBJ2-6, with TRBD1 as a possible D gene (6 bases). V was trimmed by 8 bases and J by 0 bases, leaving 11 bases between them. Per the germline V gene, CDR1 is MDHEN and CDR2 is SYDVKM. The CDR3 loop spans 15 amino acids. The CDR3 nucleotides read TGTGCCAGCGGGGACACCTACTCTGGGGCCAACGTCCTGACTTTC. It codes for CASGDTYSGANVLTF.

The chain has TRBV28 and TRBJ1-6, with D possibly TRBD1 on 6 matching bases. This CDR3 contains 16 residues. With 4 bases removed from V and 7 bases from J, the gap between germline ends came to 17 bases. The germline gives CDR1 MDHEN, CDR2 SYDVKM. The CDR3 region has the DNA TGTGCCAGCAGTTCCCAGGACAGTTTAGGCAATTCACCCCTCCACTTT. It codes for CASSSQDSLGNSPLHF.

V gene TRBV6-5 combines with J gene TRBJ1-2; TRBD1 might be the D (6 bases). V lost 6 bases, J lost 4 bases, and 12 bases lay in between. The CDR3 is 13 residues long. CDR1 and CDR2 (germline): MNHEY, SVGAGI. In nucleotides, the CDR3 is TGTGCCAGCAGGAGACAGGAGGCCTATGGCTACACCTTC. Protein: CASRRQEAYGYTF.

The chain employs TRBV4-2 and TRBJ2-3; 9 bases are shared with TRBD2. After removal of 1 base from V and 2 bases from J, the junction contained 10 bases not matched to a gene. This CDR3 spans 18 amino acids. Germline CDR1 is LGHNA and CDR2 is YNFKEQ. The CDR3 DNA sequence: TGTGCCAGCAGCCAAGTCAGTGCTAGCGGGATTTCCACAGATACGCAGTATTTT. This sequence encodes CASSQVSASGISTDTQYF.

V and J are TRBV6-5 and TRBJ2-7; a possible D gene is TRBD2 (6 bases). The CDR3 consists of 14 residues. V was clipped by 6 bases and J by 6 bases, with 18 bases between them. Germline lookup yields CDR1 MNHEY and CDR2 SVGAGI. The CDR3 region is CASRPRGLGGEQYF. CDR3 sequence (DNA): TGTGCCAGCAGACCCCGGGGCCTGGGGGGCGAGCAGTACTTC.

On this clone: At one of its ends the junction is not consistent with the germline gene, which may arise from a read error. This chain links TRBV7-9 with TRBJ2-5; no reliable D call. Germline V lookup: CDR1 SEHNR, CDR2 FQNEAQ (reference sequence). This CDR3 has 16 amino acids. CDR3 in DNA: TGTTCCAGCAGCGACCTGATGAAGACGGAGCGTCTGACCCAGTACTTC. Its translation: CSSSDLMKTERLTQYF.

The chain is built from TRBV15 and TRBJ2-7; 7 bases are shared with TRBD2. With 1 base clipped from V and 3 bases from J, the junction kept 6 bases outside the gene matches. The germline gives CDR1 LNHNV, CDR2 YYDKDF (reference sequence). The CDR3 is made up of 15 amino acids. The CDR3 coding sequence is TGTGCCACCAGCAGAGGGGGCCCGGGGGGCTACGAGCAGTACTTC. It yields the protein CATSRGGPGGYEQYF.